The clone carrying this T cell receptor beta chain was recorded only once. The sample comes from a study of T cells after somatic rescue of genetic block. CDR3 length equals 16 residues. The V and J ends lost 6 bases and 7 bases respectively, with 27 bases between them. The V gene's germline CDR1 is SQVTM and CDR2 ANQGSEA. Here immunoSEQ multiplex PCR was the method, and the copy in TCRdb shows in-frame clones only, minus some. The sample lists 95,000 to 120,000 clones, approximately 90% occurring once. The sequenced material came from peripheral blood mononuclear cells (PBMCs). The chain joins TRBV29-1 to TRBJ2-5; D possibly uses TRBD1 or TRBD2 (6 bases each). This clonotype originated in a woman aged 18 to 35. As DNA, the CDR3 is TGCAGCGTGGCCCATTCCACCACTCCGGGGGCCGCGACCCAGTACTTC. This codes for CSVAHSTTPGAATQYF.